This TCR beta chain was sequenced in a study of T cell responses to AZD1222 COVID-19 vaccine. General study points: It was only 6 or 7 AZD1222 recipients who were seropositive at baseline. With two AZD1222 doses given, Spike-specific TCR breadth and depth both rose. Nearly half of spike-specific TCRs reportedly target variant regions that are unmutated in the B.1.351 and B.1.1.7 variants.

On this clone: Its antigen remains unidentified.

V was clipped by 2 bases and J by 6 bases; unmatched bases: 13. The CDR3 totals 17 residues. Germline CDR1 is SNHLY and CDR2 is FYNNEI. Assay used: immunoSEQ multiplex PCR; TCRdb lists only in-frame clones, some missing. This sample has about 160,000 clones; approximately 91% occur once, and the top ten carry 5.5%. The chain couples TRBV2 to TRBJ1-1; TRBD1 matches 9 bases. The TCR originated in an adult in good health. The sample in question was peripheral blood, obtained on day 0 of AZD1222 vaccination. The DNA of the CDR3 is TGTGCCAGCAGTGAACAAGGGACAGGGTTCGGGGAGTCTGAAGCTTTCTTT. Amino acid sequence: CASSEQGTGFGESEAFF. The entire variable domain, with the rest obtained from reference TRBV2 and TRBJ1-1, is as follows: EPEVTQTPSHQVTQMGQEVILRCVPISNHLYFYWYRQILGQKVEFLVSFYNNEISEKSEIFDDQFSVERPDGSNFTLKIRSTKLEDSAMYFCASSEQGTGFGESEAFFGQGTRLTVV.